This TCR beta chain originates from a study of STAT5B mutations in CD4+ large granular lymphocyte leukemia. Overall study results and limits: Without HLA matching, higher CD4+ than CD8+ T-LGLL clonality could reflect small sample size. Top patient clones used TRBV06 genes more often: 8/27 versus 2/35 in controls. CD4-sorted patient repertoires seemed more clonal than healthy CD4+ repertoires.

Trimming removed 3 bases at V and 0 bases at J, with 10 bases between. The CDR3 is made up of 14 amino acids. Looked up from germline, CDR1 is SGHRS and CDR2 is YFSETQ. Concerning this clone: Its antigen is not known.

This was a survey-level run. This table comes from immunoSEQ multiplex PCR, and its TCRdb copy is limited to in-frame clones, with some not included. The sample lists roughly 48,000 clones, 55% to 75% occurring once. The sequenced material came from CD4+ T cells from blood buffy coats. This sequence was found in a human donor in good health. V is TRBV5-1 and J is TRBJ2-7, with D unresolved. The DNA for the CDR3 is TGCGCCAGCAGCTCCCCCCGACTCTCCTACGAGCAGTACGTC. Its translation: CASSSPRLSYEQYV.